Shown below are 4 T cell receptor beta chains from a single sample sequenced in a study of regulatory T cells in long-lasting Graves disease. Documented time point: persistent/refractory GD, antithyroid drugs over 5 years with positive TRAb. PBMC-extracted RNA yielded the TCR library. HTBI primers from iRepertoire and Arm-PCR of CDR3 regions yielded the TCR beta libraries. TCRdb fed the multiplex PCR reads into MiXCR, producing one record per CDR3 protein. The sample lists some 370,000 distinct CDR3 sequences, 20% to 25% occurring once. This material consisted of peripheral blood mononuclear cells (PBMCs), taken when the disease was refractory, from a patient treated with antithyroid drugs. The receptors were gathered from a middle-aged woman with Graves disease.

At least ten counts were recorded for this clonotype. This chain joins TRBV28 and TRBJ2-7, with no clear D. The V end lost 4 bases, the J end lost 1 base, and 11 bases lay between the germline ends. This CDR3 is 14 amino acids long. Germline V gives CDR1 MDHEN, CDR2 SYDVKM. As DNA, the CDR3 is TGTGCCAGCAGTTCCCTTCGGAAATCCTACGAGCAGTACTTC. This codes for CASSSLRKSYEQYF.

This clonotype has ten or more counts. The rearrangement links TRBV7-2 to TRBJ2-7; D is perhaps TRBD1 (5 bases). Germline V lookup: CDR1 SGHTA, CDR2 FQGNSA. This CDR3 has 16 residues. The V end was cut by 4 bases, the J end by 5 bases, with 21 bases between. The CDR3 DNA reads as TGTGCCAGCAGCTCAGAATCGTATAGGGGCCGGAACGAGCAGTACTTC. It codes for CASSSESYRGRNEQYF.

This clonotype has a single count. The rearrangement links TRBV9 to TRBJ2-7; 7 bases are shared with TRBD2. The ends lost 7 bases at V and 1 base at J; junction bases unmatched: 8. Germline values: CDR1 SGDLS, CDR2 YYNGEE. This CDR3 has 14 amino acids. The CDR3 coding sequence is TGTGCCAGCGGGGCGGGAGCAGCATCCTACGAGCAGTACTTC. Translation gives CASGAGAASYEQYF.

This rearrangement joins TRBV28 to TRBJ2-7; 7 bases agree with TRBD2. After removal of 4 bases from V and 9 bases from J, the junction contained 18 bases not matched to a gene. Germline CDR1 is MDHEN and CDR2 is SYDVKM. The CDR3 runs 16 residues. CDR3 sequence reads: CASSYVGGRGVGAQYF. The CDR3 DNA follows: TGTGCCAGCAGTTACGTCGGCGGGAGAGGGGTTGGCGCGCAGTACTTC.